This T cell receptor beta chain emerged from a study of early T cells in non-severe SARS-CoV-2 infection. Study overall: Unsorted whole-blood RNA was sequenced in bulk, leaving chains unpaired.

At least ten counts were recorded for this clonotype. V gave up 10 bases and J gave up 8 bases; unmatched junction bases: 7. The CDR3 is 12 amino acids. Looked up from germline, CDR1 is MNHNS and CDR2 is SASEGT. The library protocol tagged individual cDNA molecules with unique molecular identifiers. TCRdb ran MiXCR on the 5' RACE reads and lists one entry per CDR3 protein. The data show more than 85,000 distinct CDR3 sequences, roughly 17% seen once. The source material was whole blood. This clonotype was sampled from an adult who was a healthcare worker with PCR-confirmed SARS-CoV-2 infection or an uninfected control (not recorded which). The J gene is TRBJ2-7, the V gene TRBV6-1; 11 bases fit TRBD1. The CDR3 sequence: CATWTGGGKQYF. CDR3 DNA: TGTGCCACCTGGACAGGGGGCGGAAAGCAGTACTTC.